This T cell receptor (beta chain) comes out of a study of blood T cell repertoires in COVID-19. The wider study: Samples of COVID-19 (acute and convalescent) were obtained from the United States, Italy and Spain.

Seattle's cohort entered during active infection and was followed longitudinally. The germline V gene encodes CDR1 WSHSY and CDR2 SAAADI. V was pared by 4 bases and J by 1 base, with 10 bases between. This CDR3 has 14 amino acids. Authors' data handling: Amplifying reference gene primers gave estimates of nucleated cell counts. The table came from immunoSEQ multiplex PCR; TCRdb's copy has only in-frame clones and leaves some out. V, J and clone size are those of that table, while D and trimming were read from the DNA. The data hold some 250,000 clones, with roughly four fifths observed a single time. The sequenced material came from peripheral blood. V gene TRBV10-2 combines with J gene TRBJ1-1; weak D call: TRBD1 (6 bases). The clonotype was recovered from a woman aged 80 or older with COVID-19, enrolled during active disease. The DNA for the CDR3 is TGCGCCAGCAGTGCTGGACAGTCGAACACTGAAGCTTTCTTT. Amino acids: CASSAGQSNTEAFF.